One and the same sample provided the 26 T cell receptor beta chains below, sequenced in a study of cytomegalovirus exposure and HLA in healthy donors. It was with 60 Vbeta and 13 Jbeta primers that the PCR ran. Measured with immunoSEQ multiplex PCR; TCRdb has only the in-frame clones, and not every one. This table holds 80,000 to 100,000 clones, roughly 63% found once. The sample was PBMCs. The receptors were gathered from a woman aged 40 to 50 in good health and CMV-seropositive.

V and J are TRBV9 and TRBJ2-7, with D possibly TRBD1 on 6 matching bases. The CDR3 has 15 amino acids. The germline V gene encodes CDR1 SGDLS and CDR2 YYNGEE. Trimming removed 2 bases from V and 3 bases from J, with 15 bases in between. CDR3 sequence: CASSVAPGHNYEQYF. The CDR3 DNA is TGTGCCAGCAGCGTCGCCCCGGGACACAACTACGAGCAGTACTTC.

This rearrangement joins TRBV27 to TRBJ2-7, with 14 bases lining up with TRBD2. There are 21 residues in the CDR3. The V gene's germline CDR1 is MNHEY and CDR2 SMNVEV (reference sequence). Losses at the gene ends were 4 bases for V and 0 bases for J; bases not matched to a gene: 17. CDR3 amino acids: CASSSHYEGTSGSAISYEQYF. The CDR3 coding sequence is TGTGCCAGCAGTTCCCACTATGAGGGGACTAGCGGGAGCGCTATCTCCTACGAGCAGTACTTC.

The chain links TRBV19 to TRBJ1-4; D ambiguous. In germline, CDR1 is LNHDA, CDR2 SQIVND (reference sequence). Trimming took off 6 bases at V and 0 bases at J, with 8 bases between the two ends. This CDR3 contains 14 residues. CDR3 region: CASRNSATNEKLFF. In nucleotides, the CDR3 is TGTGCCAGTAGGAACAGTGCAACTAATGAAAAACTGTTTTTT. The variable domain in full, with the rest retrieved from reference TRBV19 and TRBJ1-4, is DGGITQSPKYLFRKEGQNVTLSCEQNLNHDAMYWYRQDPGQGLRLIYYSQIVNDFQKGDIAEGYSVSREKKESFPLTVTSAQKNPTAFYLCASRNSATNEKLFFGSGTQLSVL.

This chain uses TRBV21-1 with TRBJ2-2; the D segment call TRBD1 is taken from the table without a DNA check. TRBV21-1 is a pseudogene. The CDR3 contains 17 residues. CDR3 loop: CASSKEQGQGVTGELFF. In nucleotides, the CDR3 is TGTGCCAGCAGCAAAGAGCAGGGGCAGGGGGTCACCGGGGAGCTGTTTTTT.

This clone came up a few times. The V call is TRBV5-8, the J call TRBJ2-7; the match to TRBD2 covers 9 bases. Germline CDR1 is SGHTS and CDR2 is YDEGEE. The CDR3 has 14 residues. Trimming at V came to 4 bases and at J to 3 bases, leaving 5 bases not matched to a gene. CDR3 sequence reads: CASSRTSVYYEQYF. The CDR3, as DNA: TGTGCCAGCAGCCGGACTAGCGTGTACTACGAGCAGTACTTC. The complete variable domain, with remaining parts taken from reference TRBV5-8 and TRBJ2-7, reads EAGVTQSPTHLIKTRGQQATLRCSPISGHTSVYWYQQALGLGLQFLLWYDEGEERNRGNFPPRFSGRQFPNYSSELNVNALELEDSALYLCASSRTSVYYEQYFGPGTRLTVT.

The chain carries TRBV5-8 and TRBJ1-5; D remains unclear. V gave up 1 base and J gave up 2 bases, with 7 bases separating them. CDR1 SGHTS and CDR2 YDEGEE come from the germline V gene. This CDR3 is 14 amino acids long. This chain's CDR3 is CASSLFGGNQPQHF. CDR3 DNA sequence: TGTGCCAGCAGCTTGTTCGGGGGCAATCAGCCCCAGCATTTT.

The sample holds a few counts of this clone. This sequence joins TRBV10-2 and TRBJ2-7; 10 bases are a match to TRBD2. Trimming cost V 6 bases and J 6 bases; bases outside gene matches: 14. CDR3 length equals 16 residues. Germline V lookup: CDR1 WSHSY, CDR2 SAAADI. CDR3 loop: CASSERTGTSVVEQYF. The CDR3 DNA follows: TGCGCCAGCAGCGAGAGAACCGGGACTAGCGTCGTCGAGCAGTACTTC.

This chain links TRBV4-3 with TRBJ2-3; 7 bases align to TRBD2. This CDR3 contains 17 residues. V gave up 4 bases and J gave up 3 bases; unmatched junction bases: 13. CDR1 and CDR2 (germline): LGHNA, YSLEER. The CDR3 region has the DNA TGCGCCAGCAGCCGAACATCTAGCGGCTGGGGGACAGATACGCAGTATTTT. Residues: CASSRTSSGWGTDTQYF.

J is TRBJ2-7 and V is TRBV28; TRBD2 agrees at 9 bases. Germline V gene sequence: CDR1 MDHEN, CDR2 SYDVKM. The CDR3 is 15 residues long. J gave up 0 bases and V 6 bases, and 6 bases lay outside the gene matches. The CDR3 region has the DNA TGTGCCAGCAGAAAGCGGGAGGAAAGCTCCTACGAGCAGTACTTC. This sequence encodes CASRKREESSYEQYF.

This chain links TRBV5-4 with TRBJ2-1, with 8 bases that match TRBD1. CDR3 length equals 15 residues. The V segment lost 4 bases and the J segment 2 bases; nucleotides outside the gene matches: 5. Germline loops: CDR1 SGHNT, CDR2 YYREEE (reference sequence). The CDR3 nucleotides read TGTGCCAGCAGCCTCGGACAGGGCCCCTACAATGAGCAGTTCTTC. Its translation: CASSLGQGPYNEQFF.

This sequence joins TRBV5-1 and TRBJ2-3, with TRBD1 matching 7 bases. Germline trimming cut 1 base from V and 0 bases from J; bases unmatched to any gene: 8. The CDR3 covers 17 residues. Germline-derived CDR1 and CDR2 are SGHRS and YFSETQ. This CDR3 is CASSLLVVGQSTDTQYF. In DNA, the CDR3 is TGCGCCAGCAGCTTGCTTGTCGTGGGACAGAGCACAGATACGCAGTATTTT.

The chain couples TRBV28 to TRBJ2-5; 7 positions agree with TRBD1. Trimming cost V 3 bases and J 0 bases; bases outside gene matches: 10. Looked up from germline, CDR1 is MDHEN and CDR2 is SYDVKM. This CDR3 has 17 amino acids. The CDR3 loop is CASSLPLSDRDQETQYF. DNA of the CDR3: TGTGCCAGCAGTTTGCCCCTCTCAGACAGGGACCAAGAGACCCAGTACTTC.

V gene TRBV19 combines with J gene TRBJ1-3, with D possibly TRBD1 on 5 matching bases. This CDR3 spans 16 amino acids. The germline V gene encodes CDR1 LNHDA and CDR2 SQIVND (reference sequence). The V end was cut by 7 bases, the J end by 0 bases, with 16 bases between. CDR3 residues: CASTIMGPGSGNTIYF. DNA for the CDR3: TGTGCCAGTACCATTATGGGGCCTGGCTCTGGAAACACCATATATTTT.

This sequence joins TRBV28 and TRBJ1-1; D possibly corresponds to TRBD1 (5 bases). Between the trimmed V and J ends, which lost 6 bases and 5 bases, there was a span of 16 bases. Germline assignment: CDR1 MDHEN and CDR2 SYDVKM. The CDR3 sequence is 14 residues long. CDR3 residues: CASRGLRRGTEAFF. CDR3 DNA: TGTGCCAGCAGGGGGCTACGTCGGGGGACTGAAGCTTTCTTT.

This chain connects TRBV6-5 to TRBJ1-2, with TRBD1 matching 11 bases. The CDR3 is 15 residues long. With 5 bases clipped from V and 1 base from J, the junction kept 3 bases outside the gene matches. CDR1 is MNHEY, CDR2 SVGAGI, per germline. CDR3 DNA: TGTGCCAGCAGTCCAGGGACAGGGGGTAACTATGGCTACACCTTC. Translated: CASSPGTGGNYGYTF.

The J gene is TRBJ2-7, the V gene TRBV25-1; D gene uncertain. In germline, CDR1 is MGHDK, CDR2 SYGVNS. The CDR3 is 13 amino acids. V lost 3 bases to trimming and J lost 3 bases, with 9 bases between them. CDR3 nucleotides: TGTGCCAGCAGTGAGTGGTCGGGCTACGAGCAGTACTTC. Translating gives CASSEWSGYEQYF.

This clone was counted a few times. This chain joins TRBV9 and TRBJ2-3, with 8 nucleotides matching TRBD2. The CDR3 has 15 residues. The germline V gene encodes CDR1 SGDLS and CDR2 YYNGEE. With 6 bases clipped from V and 5 bases from J, the junction kept 11 bases outside the gene matches. CDR3 nucleotides: TGTGCCAGCACCCTCGTCGAAGCGGGGGAAGATACGCAGTATTTT. It codes for CASTLVEAGEDTQYF.

The count of this clone is one. V gene TRBV6-5 combines with J gene TRBJ2-7, with D unclear. V dropped 5 bases and J dropped 3 bases, with 5 bases sitting between them. CDR1 is MNHEY and CDR2 is SVGAGI in the germline V gene. The CDR3 is 11 amino acids. The CDR3 nucleotides read TGTGCCAGCAGTGGCAGCTACGAGCAGTACTTC. Translated: CASSGSYEQYF.

The chain carries TRBV5-1 and TRBJ1-2; 7 bases fit TRBD1. Germline lookup yields CDR1 SGHRS and CDR2 YFSETQ. The CDR3 has 16 amino acids. The ends lost 3 bases at V and 0 bases at J; junction bases unmatched: 8. This chain's CDR3 is CASSYGTESSNYGYTF. CDR3 nucleotide sequence: TGCGCCAGCAGCTACGGGACAGAGTCGTCTAACTATGGCTACACCTTC. Based on the CDR3 plus reference TRBV5-1 and TRBJ1-2, the full variable domain is KAGVTQTPRYLIKTRGQQVTLSCSPISGHRSVSWYQQTPGQGLQFLFEYFSETQRNKGNFPGRFSGRQFSNSRSEMNVSTLELGDSALYLCASSYGTESSNYGYTFGSGTRLTVV.

V gene TRBV28 combines with J gene TRBJ2-7, with 11 bases identical to TRBD1. Losses at the gene ends were 6 bases for V and 2 bases for J; bases not matched to a gene: 12. CDR3 length: 17 amino acids. CDR1 and CDR2 from the germline V gene are MDHEN and SYDVKM. In nucleotides, the CDR3 is TGTGCCAGCAGCCAAGGGACAGGGGGGTCGTTAGCCTACGAGCAGTACTTC. Translation: CASSQGTGGSLAYEQYF. The entire variable domain, with the rest obtained from reference TRBV28 and TRBJ2-7, is as follows: DVKVTQSSRYLVKRTGEKVFLECVQDMDHENMFWYRQDPGLGLRLIYFSYDVKMKEKGDIPEGYSVSREKKERFSLILESASTNQTSMYLCASSQGTGGSLAYEQYFGPGTRLTVT.

The rearrangement joins TRBV7-8 to TRBJ1-3; 7 nucleotides match TRBD1. Per the germline V gene, CDR1 is SGHVS and CDR2 is FQNEAQ. This CDR3 is 14 amino acids long. V lost 3 bases and J lost 5; bases outside the gene matches: 4. CDR3 sequence reads: CASSFAGGRNTIYF. In DNA form, the CDR3 reads TGTGCCAGCAGCTTTGCAGGGGGAAGAAACACCATATATTTT.

In its sample, this clone was seen a few times. The rearrangement uses TRBV2 and TRBJ2-3, with D possibly TRBD2 on 5 matching bases. CDR1 is SNHLY, CDR2 FYNNEI, per germline. There are 14 residues in the CDR3. The germline V and J ends were trimmed by 6 bases and 5 bases, with 15 bases remaining between them. CDR3 in amino acids: CASSALIGGDTQYF. The DNA for the CDR3 is TGTGCCAGCAGCGCTCTTATAGGAGGAGATACGCAGTATTTT.

The chain employs TRBV5-4 and TRBJ2-5, with a tentative D call TRBD1 (6 bases). Germline-derived CDR1 and CDR2 are SGHNT and YYREEE (reference sequence). V was cut by 4 bases and J by 5 bases, with 27 bases left in between. The CDR3 is 18 amino acids. The CDR3 is CASSPSSRGSGLGETQYF. The CDR3 region has the DNA TGTGCCAGCAGCCCTAGTAGCAGGGGAAGCGGATTGGGGGAGACCCAGTACTTC.

This chain links TRBV4-2 with TRBJ2-2; the D gene is possibly TRBD2 (5 bases). The CDR3 covers 14 residues. CDR1 and CDR2 (germline): LGHNA, YNFKEQ. The V gene lost 6 bases and the J gene lost 6 bases, with 14 bases spanning the gap. CDR3 region: CASRRLRDAGELFF. CDR3 bases: TGTGCCAGCAGAAGGCTCCGGGATGCCGGGGAGCTGTTTTTT.

The genes are TRBV10-3 and TRBJ2-3, with TRBD2 identical over 12 bases. Germline-derived CDR1 and CDR2 are ENHRY and SYGVKD. Losses at the gene ends were 3 bases for V and 0 bases for J; bases not matched to a gene: 4. The CDR3 loop spans 17 amino acids. The CDR3: CAISDLAGGPSTDTQYF. CDR3 nucleotides: TGTGCCATCAGTGATCTAGCGGGAGGGCCGAGCACAGATACGCAGTATTTT.

The V gene is TRBV7-6, the J gene TRBJ2-5, with D possibly TRBD2 on 5 matching bases. Trimming removed 1 base from V and 5 bases from J, with 11 bases in between. The germline CDR1 and CDR2 sequences are SGHVS and FNYEAQ. The CDR3 covers 14 residues. The CDR3 coding sequence is TGTGCCAGCAGCTTAGGAGGGAGTCAGGAGACCCAGTACTTC. Amino acids: CASSLGGSQETQYF. The entire variable domain, with the rest obtained from reference TRBV7-6 and TRBJ2-5, is as follows: GAGVSQSPRYKVTKRGQDVALRCDPISGHVSLYWYRQALGQGPEFLTYFNYEAQQDKSGLPNDRFSAERPEGSISTLTIQRTEQRDSAMYRCASSLGGSQETQYFGPGTRLLVL.